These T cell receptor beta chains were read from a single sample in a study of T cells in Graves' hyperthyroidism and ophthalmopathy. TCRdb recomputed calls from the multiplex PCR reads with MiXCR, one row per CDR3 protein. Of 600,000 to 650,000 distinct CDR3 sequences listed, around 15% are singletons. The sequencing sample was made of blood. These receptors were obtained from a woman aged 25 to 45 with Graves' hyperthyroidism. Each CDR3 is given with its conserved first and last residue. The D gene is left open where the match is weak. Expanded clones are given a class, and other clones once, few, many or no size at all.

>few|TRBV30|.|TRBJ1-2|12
TGTGCCTGGGGGGAAGTGAACTATGGCTACACCTTC
CAWGEVNYGYTF
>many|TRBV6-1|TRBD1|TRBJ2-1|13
TGTGCCAGCAGGGGACAGATCTACAATGAGCAGTTCTTC
CASRGQIYNEQFF
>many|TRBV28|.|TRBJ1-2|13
TGTGCCAGCAGTTTCCCCGGACTCTATGGCTACACCTTC
CASSFPGLYGYTF
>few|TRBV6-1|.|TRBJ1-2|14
TGTGCCAGCAGTGCGGGCACCTCTAACTATGGCTACACCTTC
CASSAGTSNYGYTF
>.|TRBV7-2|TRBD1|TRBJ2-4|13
TGTGCCAGCAGTGGACAGGGGGTGAACATTCAGTACTTC
CASSGQGVNIQYF
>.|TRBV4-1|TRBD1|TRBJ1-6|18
TGCGCCAGCAGCCAAGAGGGGACAGCAAGAAATAATGGTTCACCCCTCCACTTT
CASSQEGTARNNGSPLHF
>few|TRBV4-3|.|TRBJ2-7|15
TGCGCCAGCAGCCAAGATCCGGCAGGGGTCTTCGAGCAGTACTTC
CASSQDPAGVFEQYF
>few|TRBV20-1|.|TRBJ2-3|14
TGCAGTGCTAGTGGGGGGATGGGCCCAGATACGCAGTATTTT
CSASGGMGPDTQYF
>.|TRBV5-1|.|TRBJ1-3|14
TGCGCCAGCAGCTTGAGTGTGTCTGGAAACACCATATATTTT
CASSLSVSGNTIYF
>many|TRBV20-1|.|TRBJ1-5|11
TGCAGTGCCAGTCAAGATCAGCCCCAGCATTTT
CSASQDQPQHF
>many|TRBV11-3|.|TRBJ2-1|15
TGTGCCAGCAGTTTTGGAAGGTCGGCCTACAATGAGCAGTTCTTC
CASSFGRSAYNEQFF
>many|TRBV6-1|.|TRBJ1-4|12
TGTGCCAGCACCCAGGAGAATGAAAAACTGTTTTTT
CASTQENEKLFF
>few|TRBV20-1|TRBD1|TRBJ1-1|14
TGCAGTGCTGAGTGGACAGGGGGATACACTGAAGCTTTCTTT
CSAEWTGGYTEAFF
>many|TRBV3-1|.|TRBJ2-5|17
TGTGCCAGCAGCCAAGGGATCGGGGACTTTACAGGAGAGACCCAGTACTTC
CASSQGIGDFTGETQYF
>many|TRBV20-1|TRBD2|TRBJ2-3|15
TGCAGTGCTCGTAGACTAGCGGGAGGCCCAGATACGCAGTATTTT
CSARRLAGGPDTQYF
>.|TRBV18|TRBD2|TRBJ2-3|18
TGTGCCAGCTCACCCCCGGGACTAGCGGGAGGAACCACAGATACGCAGTATTTT
CASSPPGLAGGTTDTQYF
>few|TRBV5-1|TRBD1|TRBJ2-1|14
TGCGCCAGCAGCGGGGACAGGCCTTACAATGAGCAGTTCTTC
CASSGDRPYNEQFF
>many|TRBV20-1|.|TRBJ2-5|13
TGCAGTGCTAGAAGACAGTACCAAGAGACCCAGTACTTC
CSARRQYQETQYF
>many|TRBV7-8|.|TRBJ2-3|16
TGTGCCAGCAGCCCTTGGTGGGGGGGCGGAACAGATACGCAGTATTTT
CASSPWWGGGTDTQYF
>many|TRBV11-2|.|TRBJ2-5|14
TGTGCCAGCAGCCAAGAAGTGGGCTGGGAGACCCAGTACTTC
CASSQEVGWETQYF
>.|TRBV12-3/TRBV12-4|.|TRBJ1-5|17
TGTGCCAGCAGTTTAAAGGTCCTGGGGGGGTCGGGACAGCCCCAGCATTTT
CASSLKVLGGSGQPQHF
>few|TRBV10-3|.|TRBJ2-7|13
TGTGCCATCTCTGAGGGAATGGGCTACGAGCAGTACTTC
CAISEGMGYEQYF
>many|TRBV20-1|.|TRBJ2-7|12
TGCAGTGCTAGTAACGTCCACTACGAGCAGTACTTC
CSASNVHYEQYF
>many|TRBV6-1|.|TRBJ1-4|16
TGTGCCAGCATAAAGGGCGGGACCCTCCTGGATGAAAAACTGTTTTTT
CASIKGGTLLDEKLFF
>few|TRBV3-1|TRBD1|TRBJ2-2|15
TGTGCCAGCAGCCGGGGACAGCGAAACACCGGGGAGCTGTTTTTT
CASSRGQRNTGELFF
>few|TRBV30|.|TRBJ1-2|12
TGTGCCTGGACGTACTCCGCCTATGGCTACACCTTC
CAWTYSAYGYTF
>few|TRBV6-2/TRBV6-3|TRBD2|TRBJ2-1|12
TGTGCCACCAGGACTAGCGGCAATGAGCAGTTCTTC
CATRTSGNEQFF
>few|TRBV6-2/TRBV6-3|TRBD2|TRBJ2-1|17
TGTGCCAGCAGACCCAAAAACGGGAGGGCCAGAAACAATGAGCAGTTCTTC
CASRPKNGRARNNEQFF
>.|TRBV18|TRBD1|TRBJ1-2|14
TGTGCCAGCTCACCACCCGGGACAGCCTATGGCTACACCTTC
CASSPPGTAYGYTF
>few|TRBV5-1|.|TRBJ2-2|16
TGCGCCAGCAGCCTGACCAGGGCAATTAACACCGGGGAGCTGTTTTTT
CASSLTRAINTGELFF
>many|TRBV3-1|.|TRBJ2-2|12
TGTGCCAGCACCCGCGGAGGCGGGGAGCTGTTTTTT
CASTRGGGELFF
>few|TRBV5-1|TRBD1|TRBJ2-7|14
TGCGCCAGCAGCTTGGGACAGGGGGCCTACGAGCAGCACTTC
CASSLGQGAYEQHF
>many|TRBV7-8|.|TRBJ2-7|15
TGTGCCAGCAGCTTATCTAGTGGACGTACCTACGAGCAGTACTTC
CASSLSSGRTYEQYF
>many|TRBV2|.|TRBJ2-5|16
TGTGCCAGCAGCCAAGAGGGGACGACGGCCCTCGGGGCCCAGTACTTC
CASSQEGTTALGAQYF
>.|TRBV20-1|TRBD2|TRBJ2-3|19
TGCAGTGCTAGAGGAGAACCAAGCAGCGGGAGCGGGCCCGAAGATACGCAGTATTTT
CSARGEPSSGSGPEDTQYF
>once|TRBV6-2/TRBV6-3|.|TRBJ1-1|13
TGTGCCAGCAGCCCCACAGGGTTCGGTGAAGCTTTCTTT
CASSPTGFGEAFF
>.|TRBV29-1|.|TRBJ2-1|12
TGCAGCGTTGGGGACCCAAACAATGAGCAGTTCTTC
CSVGDPNNEQFF
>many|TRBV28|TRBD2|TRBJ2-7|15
TGTGCCAGCAGGGGAGGGGGGACTAGCGGGAGCGAGCAGTACTTC
CASRGGGTSGSEQYF
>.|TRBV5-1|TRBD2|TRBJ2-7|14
TGCGCCAGCAGCTTCCTAGCGGGAAACTACGAGCAGTACTTC
CASSFLAGNYEQYF
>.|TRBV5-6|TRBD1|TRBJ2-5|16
TGTGCCAGCAGCCTACCCCGGGACAGCTACCAAGAGACCCAGTACTTC
CASSLPRDSYQETQYF
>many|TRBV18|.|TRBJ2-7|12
TGTGCCAGCTCGCAAGCCACCTACGAGCAGTACTTC
CASSQATYEQYF
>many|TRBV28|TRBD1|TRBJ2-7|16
TGTGCCAGCACCTCTTCCTGGGGACAGGGATTCTACGAGCAGTACTTC
CASTSSWGQGFYEQYF
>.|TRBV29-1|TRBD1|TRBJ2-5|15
TGCAGCGTTGAAGATTGGGACAGGGAGGGCGAGACCCAGTACTTC
CSVEDWDREGETQYF
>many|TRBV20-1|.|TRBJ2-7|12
TGCAGTGCTAGCAGGACTTCCTACGAGCAGTACTTC
CSASRTSYEQYF
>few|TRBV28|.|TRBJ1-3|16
TGTGCCAGCAGTTTTTGGGGGTTGACCTCTGGAAACACCATATATTTT
CASSFWGLTSGNTIYF
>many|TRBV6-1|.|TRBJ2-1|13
TGTGCCAGCACCTCCTGGCCCTACAATGAGCAGTTCTTC
CASTSWPYNEQFF
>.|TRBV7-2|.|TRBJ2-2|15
TGTGCCAGCAGCCCTCTAAGAAGGAACACCGGGGAGCTGTTTTTT
CASSPLRRNTGELFF
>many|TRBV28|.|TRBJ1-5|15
TGTGCCAGCATGGAGGTGGGGGTTGGCAATCAGCCCCAGCATTTT
CASMEVGVGNQPQHF
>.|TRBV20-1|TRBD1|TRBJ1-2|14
TGCAGTGCTCAAGGACAGGGCCCCTACTATGGCTACACCTTC
CSAQGQGPYYGYTF
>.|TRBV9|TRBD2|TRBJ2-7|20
TGTGCCAGCAGCGTACTTACACCGGGACTAGCGGGATCGATGGCCTACGAGCAGTACTTC
CASSVLTPGLAGSMAYEQYF